What follows are 6 T cell receptor beta chains derived from one specimen sequenced in a study of cytomegalovirus exposure and HLA in healthy donors. Researchers ran the PCR with 60 Vbeta and 13 Jbeta primers. TCRdb keeps only in-frame clones here, not all; method: immunoSEQ multiplex PCR. Of fewer than 130,000 clones listed, roughly 85% are singletons. The source material was PBMCs. The receptors shown here come from a woman aged 40 to 49 in good health and CMV-seronegative.

This clone turned up a few times. In the same sample, other DNA sequences code for this CDR3. This sequence joins TRBV13 and TRBJ2-5, with 11 bases matching TRBD2. The CDR3 sequence is 16 residues long. With V trimmed by 0 bases and J by 2 bases, 2 bases remained unmatched. Germline V gives CDR1 PRHDT, CDR2 FYEKMQ (reference sequence). CDR3 sequence: CASSLGLAGGQETQYF. CDR3 DNA sequence: TGTGCCAGCAGCTTAGGGCTAGCGGGGGGTCAAGAGACCCAGTACTTC. Complete variable domain (other parts from reference TRBV13 and TRBJ2-5): AAGVIQSPRHLIKEKRETATLKCYPIPRHDTVYWYQQGPGQDPQFLISFYEKMQSDKGSIPDRFSAQQFSDYHSELNMSSLELGDSALYFCASSLGLAGGQETQYFGPGTRLLVL.

The chain links TRBV15 to TRBJ1-6, with a tentative D call TRBD1 (6 bases). Trimming removed 3 bases at V and 10 bases at J, with 16 bases between. Germline CDR1 and CDR2: LNHNV and YYDKDF (reference sequence). This CDR3 has 15 amino acids. The CDR3 sequence is CATSRIRQVGSPLHF. CDR3 DNA sequence: TGTGCCACCAGCAGGATTAGACAGGTCGGGTCACCCCTCCACTTT. Using reference TRBV15 and TRBJ1-6 for the parts outside the CDR3, the full variable domain is DAMVIQNPRYQVTQFGKPVTLSCSQTLNHNVMYWYQQKSSQAPKLLFHYYDKDFNNEADTPDNFQSRRPNTSFCFLDIRSPGLGDTAMYLCATSRIRQVGSPLHFGNGTRLTVT.

The CDR3 sequence is CASSALLSRGTGELFF. The CDR3 bases are TGTGCCAGCAGCGCCTTGCTGTCTAGGGGCACCGGGGAGCTGTTTTTT. This sequence joins TRBV9 and TRBJ2-2; D is possibly TRBD1 (5 bases). CDR1 is SGDLS and CDR2 is YYNGEE in the germline V gene. V lost 3 bases and J 4 bases, leaving 16 bases between the germline ends. This CDR3 comprises 16 residues. Full variable domain (outside the CDR3, taken from reference TRBV9 and TRBJ2-2): DSGVTQTPKHLITATGQRVTLRCSPRSGDLSVYWYQQSLDQGLQFLIQYYNGEERAKGNILERFSAQQFPDLHSELNLSSLELGDSALYFCASSALLSRGTGELFFGEGSRLTVL.

The chain carries TRBV6-5 and TRBJ2-5; no clear D gene. Trimming stripped 2 bases from V and 5 bases from J, with 3 bases between. The CDR3 has 11 amino acids. Germline V gene lookup returns CDR1 MNHEY and CDR2 SVGAGI. Written as DNA, the CDR3 is TGTGCCAGCAGTTACCGGGAGACCCAGTACTTC. It is translated as CASSYRETQYF.

On this clone itself: In the same sample, other DNA sequences code for this CDR3. CDR3 loop: CASSTGGSGANVLTF. The CDR3 region has the DNA TGTGCCAGCAGCACAGGGGGCTCTGGGGCCAACGTCCTGACTTTC. The chain couples TRBV9 to TRBJ2-6, with TRBD1 matching over 8 bases. There are 15 residues in the CDR3. Germline V CDR1 and CDR2: SGDLS, YYNGEE. V was pared by 4 bases and J by 0 bases, with 0 bases of the junction left unmatched.

Concerning this clone itself: This specimen includes other DNA sequences encoding the same CDR3. The V and J genes are TRBV19 and TRBJ2-6; TRBD1 matches 10 bases. This CDR3 is built from 17 residues. The germline V gene has CDR1 LNHDA and CDR2 SQIVND (reference sequence). V trimming: 5 bases; J trimming: 2 bases; junction bases outside the gene matches: 6. Written as DNA, the CDR3 is TGTGCCAGTAGTGTAGGGACAGGGGTCCCTGGGGCCAACGTCCTGACTTTC. Translation gives CASSVGTGVPGANVLTF. The full variable domain, rest sourced from reference TRBV19 and TRBJ2-6, is DGGITQSPKYLFRKEGQNVTLSCEQNLNHDAMYWYRQDPGQGLRLIYYSQIVNDFQKGDIAEGYSVSREKKESFPLTVTSAQKNPTAFYLCASSVGTGVPGANVLTFGAGSRLTVL.